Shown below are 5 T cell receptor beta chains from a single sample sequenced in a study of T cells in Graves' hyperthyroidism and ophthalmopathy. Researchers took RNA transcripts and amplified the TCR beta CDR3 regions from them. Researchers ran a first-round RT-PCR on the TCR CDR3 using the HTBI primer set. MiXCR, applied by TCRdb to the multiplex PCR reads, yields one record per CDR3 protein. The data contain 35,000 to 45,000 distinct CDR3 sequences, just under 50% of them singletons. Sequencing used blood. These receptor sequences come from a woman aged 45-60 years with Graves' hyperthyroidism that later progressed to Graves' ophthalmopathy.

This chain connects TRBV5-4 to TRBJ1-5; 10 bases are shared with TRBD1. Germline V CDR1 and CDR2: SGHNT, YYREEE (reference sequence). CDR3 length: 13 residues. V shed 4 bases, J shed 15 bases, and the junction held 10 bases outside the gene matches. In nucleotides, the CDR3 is TGTGCCAGCAGCCCCGGGGGACAGGGGAAGAGGCATTTT. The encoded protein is CASSPGGQGKRHF.

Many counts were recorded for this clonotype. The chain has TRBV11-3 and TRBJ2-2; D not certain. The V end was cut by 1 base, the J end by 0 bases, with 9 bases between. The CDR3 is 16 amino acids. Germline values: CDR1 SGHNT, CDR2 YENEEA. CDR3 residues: CASSLGLNANTGELFF. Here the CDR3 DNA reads TGTGCCAGCAGCTTAGGCTTGAACGCGAACACCGGGGAGCTGTTTTTT.

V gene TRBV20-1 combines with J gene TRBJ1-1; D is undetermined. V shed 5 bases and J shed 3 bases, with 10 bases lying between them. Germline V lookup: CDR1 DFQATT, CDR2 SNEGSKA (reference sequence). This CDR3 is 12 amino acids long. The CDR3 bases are TGCAGTGCTGGCTCTCCCGACACTGAAGCTTTCTTT. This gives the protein CSAGSPDTEAFF.

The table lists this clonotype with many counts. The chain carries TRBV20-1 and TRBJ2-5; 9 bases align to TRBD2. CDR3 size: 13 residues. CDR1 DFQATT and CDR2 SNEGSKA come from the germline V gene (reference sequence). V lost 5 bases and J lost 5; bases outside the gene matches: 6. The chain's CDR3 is CSAGAGGLETQYF. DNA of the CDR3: TGCAGTGCTGGGGCGGGAGGGCTCGAGACCCAGTACTTC.

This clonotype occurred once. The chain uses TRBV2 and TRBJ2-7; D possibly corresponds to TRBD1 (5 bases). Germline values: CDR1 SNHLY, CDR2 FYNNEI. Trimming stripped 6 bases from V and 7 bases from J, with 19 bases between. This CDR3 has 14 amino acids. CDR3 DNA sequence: TGTGCCAGCAGCCCAGGGCTTCAGAAGGGGGAGCAGTACTTC. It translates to CASSPGLQKGEQYF.